These 4 T cell receptor beta chains share one sample of origin, sequenced in a study of blood T cell repertoires in COVID-19. Profiled with immunoSEQ multiplex PCR; TCRdb holds only in-frame clones, not every one. Among approximately 100,000 clones, over 75% were seen once, and the ten largest hold around 6%. The sequenced sample was peripheral blood. The receptor set was obtained from a woman in her fifties or sixties with acute or convalescent COVID-19.

This clone was detected only once. This chain links TRBV10-3 with TRBJ1-3; no clear D gene. Germline V CDR1 and CDR2: ENHRY, SYGVKD. The CDR3 spans 12 residues. Trimming cost V 6 bases and J 1 base, with 4 bases left between them. CDR3 loop: CAISSSGNTIYF. DNA of the CDR3: TGTGCCATCAGCTCGTCTGGAAACACCATATATTTT.

This chain connects TRBV2 to TRBJ1-1, with D unresolved. The V and J ends lost 7 bases and 10 bases respectively, with 13 bases between them. The CDR3 covers 11 residues. Germline CDR1 is SNHLY and CDR2 is FYNNEI. CDR3 sequence reads: CASNWRVGAFF. The CDR3 nucleotides are TGTGCCAGCAATTGGAGGGTAGGAGCTTTCTTT. Full variable domain (outside the CDR3, taken from reference TRBV2 and TRBJ1-1): EPEVTQTPSHQVTQMGQEVILRCVPISNHLYFYWYRQILGQKVEFLVSFYNNEISEKSEIFDDQFSVERPDGSNFTLKIRSTKLEDSAMYFCASNWRVGAFFGQGTRLTVV.

The chain recombines TRBV19 with TRBJ1-1, with D unresolved. There are 12 residues in the CDR3. Trimming stripped 10 bases from V and 2 bases from J, with 11 bases between. Germline V gene sequence: CDR1 LNHDA, CDR2 SQIVND (reference sequence). The CDR3 bases are TGTGCCACTAGACGGGGTAACACTGAAGCTTTCTTT. Translation: CATRRGNTEAFF. Full variable domain (outside the CDR3, taken from reference TRBV19 and TRBJ1-1): DGGITQSPKYLFRKEGQNVTLSCEQNLNHDAMYWYRQDPGQGLRLIYYSQIVNDFQKGDIAEGYSVSREKKESFPLTVTSAQKNPTAFYLCATRRGNTEAFFGQGTRLTVV.

DNA of the CDR3: TGTGCCAGCAGCTTACCCACTAGCGGGAGGACGGCCGAGCAGTACGTC. This sequence encodes CASSLPTSGRTAEQYV. The chain links TRBV7-6 to TRBJ2-7; TRBD2 agrees at 12 bases. There are 16 residues in the CDR3. CDR1 SGHVS and CDR2 FNYEAQ come from the germline V gene. After removal of 2 bases from V and 6 bases from J, the junction contained 8 bases not matched to a gene.